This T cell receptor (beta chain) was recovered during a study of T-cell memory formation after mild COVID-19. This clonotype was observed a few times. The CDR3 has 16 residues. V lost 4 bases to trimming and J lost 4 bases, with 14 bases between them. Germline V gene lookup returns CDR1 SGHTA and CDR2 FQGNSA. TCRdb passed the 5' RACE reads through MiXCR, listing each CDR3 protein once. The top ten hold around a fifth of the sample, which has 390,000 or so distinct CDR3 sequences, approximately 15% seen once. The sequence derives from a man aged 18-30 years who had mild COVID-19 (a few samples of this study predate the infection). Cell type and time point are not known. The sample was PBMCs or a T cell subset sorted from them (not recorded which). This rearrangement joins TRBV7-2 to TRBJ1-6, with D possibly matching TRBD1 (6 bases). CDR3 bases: TGTGCCAGCAGCTCCCCGGGACAAATTTATAATTCACCCCTCCACTTT. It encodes CASSSPGQIYNSPLHF.